The rows below give T cell receptor beta chains drawn from one sample of a study of OX40 agonist ivuxolimab in advanced cancers. The protocol was immunoSEQ multiplex PCR, while the TCRdb copy is restricted to in-frame clones and leaves out a portion. The sample lists roughly 75,000 clones; 86% were seen once. This specimen was CD4+ or CD8+ T cells sorted from blood, taken in a trial of the OX40 agonist ivuxolimab. The receptors derive from an adult with an advanced solid tumor such as melanoma, head and neck, liver or kidney cancer. The CDR3 runs from the conserved cysteine through the conserved F or W. The D gene is left open where the match is weak. Some rows mark clone size as missing; the rest say once, few, many or name a class of expanded clone.

TRBV7-6	NA	TRBJ2-1	NA	CASSSQGELVNEQFF	TGTGCCAGCAGCTCACAAGGGGAATTGGTCAATGAGCAGTTCTTC
TRBV4-2	NA	TRBJ2-7	TRBD2	CASSQDEVPEAGGPLSYEQYF	TGTGCCAGCAGCCAAGATGAGGTCCCAGAGGCGGGAGGGCCCCTCTCCTACGAGCAGTACTTC
TRBV7-9	NA	TRBJ1-4	NA	CASSLALPWGGKLFF	TGTGCCAGCAGCTTAGCCCTACCCTGGGGGGGAAAACTGTTTTTT
TRBV11-2	NA	TRBJ2-7	TRBD2	CASSLGRLAGAYEQYF	TGTGCCAGCAGCTTAGGTCGACTAGCGGGAGCGTACGAGCAGTACTTC
TRBV5-1	NA	TRBJ2-5	NA	CARTIQETQYF	TGCGCCAGGACCATCCAAGAGACCCAGTACTTC
TRBV30	NA	TRBJ1-5	TRBD1	CAWSGQGDQPQHF	TGTGCCTGGAGCGGACAGGGCGATCAGCCCCAGCATTTT
TRBV4-1	NA	TRBJ1-4	NA	CASSQSPSRSNEKLFF	TGCGCCAGCAGCCAATCGCCGTCCAGGTCAAATGAAAAACTGTTTTTT
TRBV7-8	once	TRBJ2-2	NA	CASSQTLTGELFF	TGTGCCAGCAGCCAGACACTTACCGGGGAGCTGTTTTTT
TRBV7-2	NA	TRBJ2-5	NA	CASSLGLVGETQYF	TGTGCCAGCAGCTTAGGACTAGTCGGCGAGACCCAGTACTTC
TRBV30	NA	TRBJ1-5	NA	CAWSTGTYNQPQHF	TGTGCCTGGAGCACCGGGACCTATAATCAGCCCCAGCATTTT
TRBV30	NA	TRBJ1-3	TRBD1	CAWSTGGQGYTIYF	TGTGCCTGGAGTACGGGGGGACAGGGGTACACCATATATTTT
TRBV7-2	once	TRBJ2-5	TRBD2	CASSLTSVYQETQYF	TGTGCCAGCAGCTTAACTAGCGTTTACCAAGAGACCCAGTACTTC
TRBV18	NA	TRBJ2-7	NA	CASSRGVGVYEQYF	TGTGCCAGCTCTCGGGGAGTGGGGGTATACGAGCAGTACTTC
TRBV11-2	few	TRBJ2-1	NA	CASSLGLFNEQFF	TGTGCCAGCAGCCTTGGACTGTTCAATGAGCAGTTCTTC
TRBV30	NA	TRBJ2-5	NA	CAWSVRIQETQYF	TGTGCCTGGAGTGTACGGATCCAAGAGACCCAGTACTTC
TRBV2	NA	TRBJ1-5	NA	CASSVQGLEQPQHF	TGTGCCAGCAGCGTCCAGGGGCTGGAGCAGCCCCAGCATTTT
TRBV7-3	NA	TRBJ1-2	TRBD1	CASSPGGLTYGYTF	TGTGCCAGCAGCCCAGGGGGCCTCACGTATGGCTACACCTTC
TRBV6-5	NA	TRBJ2-1	TRBD2	CASSLAGRGSYNEQFF	TGTGCCAGCAGTTTAGCGGGAAGGGGGTCCTACAATGAGCAGTTCTTC
TRBV6-1	NA	TRBJ2-2	TRBD2	CASASGVNTGELFF	TGTGCCAGCGCCAGCGGGGTGAACACCGGGGAGCTGTTTTTT
TRBV11-3	NA	TRBJ2-5	TRBD2	CASSLGGTSGRQETQYF	TGTGCCAGCAGCTTGGGGGGCACTAGCGGGCGCCAAGAGACCCAGTACTTC
TRBV7-3	NA	TRBJ2-1	TRBD2	CASSLGTSGNEQFF	TGTGCCAGCAGCTTAGGGACTAGCGGTAATGAGCAGTTCTTC
TRBV11-2	NA	TRBJ2-3	TRBD2	CASSSLAGGPGDTQYF	TGTGCCAGCAGCTCATTAGCGGGAGGGCCAGGAGATACGCAGTATTTT
TRBV2	NA	TRBJ1-6	NA	CASSDFSDSPLHF	TGTGCCAGCAGTGATTTTTCGGATTCACCCCTCCACTTT
TRBV18	NA	TRBJ2-5	TRBD1	CASSPPGQGGETQYF	TGTGCCAGCTCACCACCGGGACAGGGAGGAGAGACCCAGTACTTC
TRBV19	NA	TRBJ2-5	TRBD2	CASRLAGGTETQYF	TGTGCCAGTAGACTAGCGGGAGGAACGGAGACCCAGTACTTC
TRBV2	few	TRBJ1-2	NA	CASSEFAYGYTF	TGTGCCAGCAGTGAATTTGCCTATGGCTACACCTTC
TRBV28	NA	TRBJ1-2	NA	CASSLFRQPKVDGYTF	TGTGCCAGCAGTTTATTCCGACAGCCAAAGGTTGATGGCTACACCTTC
TRBV28	NA	TRBJ2-3	TRBD1	CASSRQGTFDTQYF	TGTGCCAGCAGTCGACAGGGGACCTTCGATACGCAGTATTTT
TRBV7-9	NA	TRBJ2-7	NA	CASSTPGRAYEQYF	TGTGCCAGCAGCACTCCGGGAAGAGCCTACGAGCAGTACTTC
TRBV11-2	NA	TRBJ2-5	TRBD1	CASSLGGTGQETQYF	TGTGCCAGCAGCTTAGGGGGGACAGGGCAAGAGACCCAGTACTTC
TRBV30	NA	TRBJ1-5	NA	CAWSVGMAGGWPQHF	TGTGCCTGGAGTGTAGGGATGGCGGGTGGGTGGCCCCAGCATTTT
TRBV28	NA	TRBJ1-2	TRBD1	CASRWPLGRGLGYTF	TGTGCCAGCCGATGGCCCCTGGGCAGGGGGCTGGGCTACACCTTC
TRBV7-2	NA	TRBJ2-5	NA	CASSKRVRGTQYF	TGTGCCAGCAGCAAGAGGGTCCGCGGGACCCAGTACTTC
TRBV27	NA	TRBJ1-3	NA	CASSHSRENTIYF	TGTGCCAGCAGTCATTCTCGGGAAAACACCATATATTTT
TRBV27	NA	TRBJ1-6	TRBD1	CASTRTGVGNSPLHF	TGTGCCAGCACCCGTACAGGGGTAGGGAATTCACCCCTCCACTTT
TRBV4-3	NA	TRBJ1-2	NA	CASSQDRRSYGYTF	TGCGCCAGCAGCCAAGATCGGCGGTCCTATGGCTACACCTTC
TRBV19	NA	TRBJ2-7	NA	CASNRGGSYEQYF	TGTGCCAGTAACCGAGGGGGGTCCTACGAGCAGTACTTC
TRBV5-1	NA	TRBJ1-3	NA	CASSLDRTGNTIYF	TGCGCCAGCAGCTTGGATCGAACTGGAAACACCATATATTTT
TRBV29-1	NA	TRBJ2-5	NA	CSVGLLRDPQETQYF	TGCAGCGTTGGGCTTTTGAGGGATCCCCAAGAGACCCAGTACTTC
TRBV27	NA	TRBJ2-3	TRBD2	CASRETSSNTDTQYF	TGTGCCAGCAGGGAGACTAGCAGCAACACAGATACGCAGTATTTT
TRBV5-6	NA	TRBJ2-1	NA	CASSLVEGAAYNEQFF	TGTGCCAGCAGCTTGGTGGAGGGGGCAGCCTACAATGAGCAGTTCTTC
TRBV18	few	TRBJ1-1	NA	CASSPPEGKTEAFF	TGTGCCAGCTCACCACCGGAGGGGAAGACTGAAGCTTTCTTT
TRBV19	NA	TRBJ1-1	NA	CASSIKMNTEAFF	TGTGCCAGTAGTATTAAGATGAACACTGAAGCTTTCTTT
TRBV5-1	NA	TRBJ2-1	TRBD2	CASRSIAGGLGEQFF	TGCGCCAGCAGGAGTATAGCGGGAGGGTTGGGGGAGCAGTTCTTC
TRBV7-3	NA	TRBJ1-5	NA	CASSTAVGNQPQHF	TGTGCCAGCAGTACCGCTGTTGGCAATCAGCCCCAGCATTTT
TRBV5-1	NA	TRBJ2-7	TRBD2	CASSGLAGRSYEQYF	TGCGCCAGCAGCGGTCTAGCGGGCCGCTCCTACGAGCAGTACTTC
TRBV25-1	NA	TRBJ2-3	TRBD1	CASSVPGTGTDTQYF	TGTGCCAGCAGTGTTCCGGGGACAGGGACAGATACGCAGTATTTT
TRBV12-5	NA	TRBJ2-1	TRBD2	CASGWATGTSVNEQFF	TGTGCTAGTGGCTGGGCAACCGGGACTAGCGTCAATGAGCAGTTCTTC
TRBV28	NA	TRBJ2-4	NA	CASSFGENIQYF	TGTGCCAGCAGTTTCGGAGAAAACATTCAGTACTTC
TRBV7-8	NA	TRBJ2-2	NA	CASSLASPNTGELFF	TGTGCCAGCAGCTTAGCGTCTCCGAACACCGGGGAGCTGTTTTTT
TRBV7-2	NA	TRBJ2-5	TRBD2	CASSLGRGVPQYF	TGTGCCAGCAGCTTAGGGCGGGGGGTGCCCCAGTACTTC
TRBV7-9	NA	TRBJ2-1	TRBD2	CASSLAGGPNEQFF	TGTGCCAGCAGCCTAGCGGGAGGGCCGAATGAGCAGTTCTTC
TRBV19	NA	TRBJ1-5	NA	CASTPGGVQPQHF	TGTGCCAGTACCCCGGGGGGGGTTCAGCCCCAGCATTTT
TRBV7-8	once	TRBJ2-3	NA	CASRTSTDTQYF	TGTGCCTCACGGACTAGCACAGATACGCAGTATTTT
TRBV2	NA	TRBJ2-4	TRBD2	CASSVGSGRVAKNIQYF	TGTGCCAGCAGTGTTGGTAGCGGGAGGGTAGCCAAAAACATTCAGTACTTC